The entry below describes one T cell receptor beta chain. This record belongs to a study of OX40 agonist ivuxolimab in advanced cancers. Study-level information: Having had anti-PD-1, anti-PD-L1 or anti-CTLA-4 therapy before was allowed, and around 44% had some.

TCRdb's table, derived via immunoSEQ multiplex PCR, lists solely in-frame clones and lacks some. The data contain around 95,000 clones, 90% of them singletons. This CDR3 has 14 residues. Trimming left V 0 bases short and J 3 bases short, with 9 bases between. Germline V lookup: CDR1 SGHDT, CDR2 YYEEEE. The sequence came from an adult with an advanced solid tumor such as melanoma, head and neck, liver or kidney cancer. The rearrangement uses TRBV5-6 and TRBJ1-1; D gene ambiguous. This material consisted of CD4+ or CD8+ T cells sorted from blood, taken in a trial of the OX40 agonist ivuxolimab. The CDR3 DNA is TGTGCCAGCAGCTTGGAGATGTCGGACACTGAAGCTTTCTTT. Translation: CASSLEMSDTEAFF. The whole variable domain, filled in from reference TRBV5-6 and TRBJ1-1, reads DAGVTQSPTHLIKTRGQQVTLRCSPKSGHDTVSWYQQALGQGPQFIFQYYEEEERQRGNFPDRFSGHQFPNYSSELNVNALLLGDSALYLCASSLEMSDTEAFFGQGTRLTVV.